This entry concerns a single T cell receptor (beta chain). Antigen unknown. This may come from a read error, since a much larger clone is one base off. Germline CDR1 and CDR2: SGHVS and FNYEAQ. This CDR3 spans 12 amino acids. These data originate in a study of T cell repertoires in cytomegalovirus infection. Study-wide context: Both a matching HLA type and CMV infection were indicated by public TCR beta signatures.

TCRdb re-called the reads through MiXCR, storing one row per CDR3 protein. The table records roughly 990,000 distinct CDR3 sequences, roughly 30% of them present only once. The study's findings and limits: CMV-specific HLA-C-restricted TCR beta clonotypes dominated the ex vivo response. Public TCR beta family frequency separated CMV-and-HLA carriers, including in an independent cohort.

The chain carries TRBV7-6 and TRBJ1-5; D unclear. This TCR came from a human donor in good health (CMV status not recorded). Some clones in this sample may be carry-over from other donors' samples. This specimen consisted of cultured CD8+ T cells from PBMCs, obtained from culture after CMV antigen stimulation. The CDR3 here is CANSLRNQPQHF. The CDR3, as DNA: TGTGCCAACAGCTTACGAAATCAGCCCCAGCATTTT. Variable domain in full (rest from reference TRBV7-6 and TRBJ1-5): GAGVSQSPRYKVTKRGQDVALRCDPISGHVSLYWYRQALGQGPEFLTYFNYEAQQDKSGLPNDRFSAERPEGSISTLTIQRTEQRDSAMYRCANSLRNQPQHFGDGTRLSIL.